This T cell receptor beta chain was documented in a study of T cell responses to AZD1222 COVID-19 vaccine (dated by TCRdb to about 2021). In the study overall: AZD1222 recipients given second doses at about 4 weeks or at about 12 weeks were pooled, since spike-specific TCR depth and breadth were not found to differ between the two schedules. Enrollment into the trials was organized by age into subgroups of 18-55, 56-69 and 70-plus years, and those subgroups contained roughly 150, 30 and 60 TCR-sequenced participants, respectively. A total of about 230 trial participants underwent TCR sequencing, of whom about 200 received two doses of AZD1222 and about 25 received two doses of the MenACWY control vaccine. Summary of the overall study and its limitations: Spike-specific TCR breadth and depth rose significantly after two AZD1222 doses compared with day 0 and with MenACWY recipients. Conclusions about previously exposed vaccinees were limited because only 6 or 7 AZD1222 recipients were SARS-CoV-2 seropositive at baseline. Participants were mostly white British, with more females than males. The authors suggested clonal diversity may have been underestimated. The vaccine-associated CD4 TCRs covered the entire spike protein, and the dominant responses fell in regions 160-218 and 743-854. Because no day 14 peak-response samples were available, the repertoires could be characterized only after the peak T cell response. Reportedly, close to half of the unique spike-specific TCRs recognized epitopes lying outside the regions that are mutated in the B.1.351 and B.1.1.7 variants. In the small 56-69-year group, the increase in depth fell short of significance, most likely because of low power.

According to the study, the label for this sample's time point signals: baseline before first vaccination. Samples from vaccinated people were obtained from the UK trials COV001 and COV002, which included a single-blind randomized controlled phase 2/3 trial of AZD1222 (ChAdOx1 nCoV-19) in healthy adults. For TCRbeta chain sequencing, PBMC samples were collected from trial participants at day 0 and at day 28 after the second dose. A word on this clone: Its recognized antigen is unknown. Base qualities are not recorded, but no much larger clone differs from it by a single base.

Taken from the germline V gene, the CDR1 and CDR2 loops are KGHSH and LQKENI. From the cysteine up to the phenylalanine, the CDR3 has a length of 12 residues. Left in the record is the CDR3 DNA by itself, 36 bases read in frame from the first base. V lost 8 bases and J lost 1 base; the stretch between them is 8 bases long. The CDR3 regions of human TCRbeta chains were subjected to immunosequencing. Concerning the study's data processing: TCRs in the repertoires were matched against a reference library of SARS-CoV-2-specific TCRs that had been generated with the MIRA antigen-specificity platform. Breadth meant the fraction of unique TCRs that were SARS-CoV-2-associated, whereas depth meant the fraction of total T cells that were SARS-CoV-2-associated. Using the MIRA data, each spike-specific TCR was assigned both to the spike region to which the TCR was reactive and to a CD4 or CD8 class. Log10-transformed breadth and depth values were compared by one-way ANOVA with Sidak's multiple comparisons tests. Entries here come from immuneACCESS through TCRdb and include only in-frame sequences with V and J called. Some clones fail to appear in such tables; in the studies checked, an unresolved V gene covers under half of the shortfall, and the cause of the remainder is unknown. V and J calls and clone size come straight from that table; D and trimming were deduced from the DNA. This sample has about 120,000 clones in its table, and around nine tenths of those were observed once. The leading ten clones occupy roughly 12% of the sample.

This material consisted of peripheral blood, taken on day 0 of AZD1222 vaccination. The sequence is built from TRBV18 and TRBJ1-1, with no confidently assigned D gene. The receptor was isolated from an adult in good health. CDR3 protein: CASTSGNTEAFF. The DNA is as follows: TGTGCCAGCACCTCAGGGAACACTGAAGCTTTCTTT. Here the CDR3 is joined to the reference TRBV18 and TRBJ1-1 genes, and the full variable domain is: NAGVMQNPRHLVRRRGQEARLRCSPMKGHSHVYWYRQLPEEGLKFMVYLQKENIIDESGMPKERFSAEFPKEGPSILRIQQVVRGDSAAYFCASTSGNTEAFFGQGTRLTVV.